This entry features one TCR beta chain sequence. The sample comes from a study of blood T cell repertoires in COVID-19. TCRdb's table, derived via immunoSEQ multiplex PCR, lists solely in-frame clones and lacks some. The data show about 310,000 clones, more than 75% seen once. This receptor was taken from a man aged 45-65 years with active or convalescent COVID-19. The sequenced material came from peripheral blood.

CDR3 sequence: CATRESGSEYEQYF. CDR3 coding DNA: TGTGCCACCCGGGAGTCAGGGAGCGAGTACGAGCAGTACTTC. The J gene is TRBJ2-7, the V gene TRBV28; perhaps TRBD2 as D (6 bases). V shed 10 bases and J shed 4 bases, with 20 bases lying between them. This CDR3 region has 14 residues. Germline V gene lookup returns CDR1 MDHEN and CDR2 SYDVKM.